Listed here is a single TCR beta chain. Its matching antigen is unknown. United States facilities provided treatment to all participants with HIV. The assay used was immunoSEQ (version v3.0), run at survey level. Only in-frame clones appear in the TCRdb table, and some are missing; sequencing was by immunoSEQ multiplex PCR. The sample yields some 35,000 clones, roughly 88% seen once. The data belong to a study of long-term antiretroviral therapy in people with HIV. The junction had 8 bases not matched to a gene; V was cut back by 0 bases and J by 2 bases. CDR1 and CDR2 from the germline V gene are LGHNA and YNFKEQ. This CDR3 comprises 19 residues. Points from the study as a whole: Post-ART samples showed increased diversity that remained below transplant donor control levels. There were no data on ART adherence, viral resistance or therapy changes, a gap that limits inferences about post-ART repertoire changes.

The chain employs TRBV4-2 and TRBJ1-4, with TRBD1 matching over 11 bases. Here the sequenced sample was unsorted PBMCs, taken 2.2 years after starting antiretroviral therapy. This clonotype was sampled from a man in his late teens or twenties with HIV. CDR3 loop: CASSQDPGQGVGTNEKLFF. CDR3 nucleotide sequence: TGTGCCAGCAGCCAAGATCCGGGACAGGGGGTTGGGACTAATGAAAAACTGTTTTTT.